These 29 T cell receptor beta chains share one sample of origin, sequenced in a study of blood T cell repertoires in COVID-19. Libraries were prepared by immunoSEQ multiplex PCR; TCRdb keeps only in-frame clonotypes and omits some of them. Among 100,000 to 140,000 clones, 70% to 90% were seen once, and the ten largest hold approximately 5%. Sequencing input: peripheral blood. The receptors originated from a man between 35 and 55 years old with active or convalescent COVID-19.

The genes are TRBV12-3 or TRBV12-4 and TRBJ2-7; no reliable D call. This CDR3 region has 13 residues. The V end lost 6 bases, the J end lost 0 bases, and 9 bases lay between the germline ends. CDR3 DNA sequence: TGTGCCAGCAGCCGACACCCCTCCTACGAGCAGTACTTC. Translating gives CASSRHPSYEQYF.

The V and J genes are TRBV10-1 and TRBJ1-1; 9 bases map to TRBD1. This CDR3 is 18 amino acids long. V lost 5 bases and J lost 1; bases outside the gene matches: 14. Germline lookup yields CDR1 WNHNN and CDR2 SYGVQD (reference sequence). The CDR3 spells CASSSETGQGLGNTEAFF. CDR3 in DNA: TGCGCCAGCAGTTCGGAGACGGGACAGGGATTAGGGAACACTGAAGCTTTCTTT.

The CDR3 region has the DNA TGTGCCAGCAGCGTTGACAGGGGAAGCTACAATGAGCAGTTCTTC. It encodes CASSVDRGSYNEQFF. The chain links TRBV6-5 to TRBJ2-1, with 8 bases fitting TRBD1. Germline V lookup: CDR1 MNHEY, CDR2 SVGAGI. V was pared by 6 bases and J by 3 bases, with 7 bases of the junction left unmatched. There are 15 residues in the CDR3.

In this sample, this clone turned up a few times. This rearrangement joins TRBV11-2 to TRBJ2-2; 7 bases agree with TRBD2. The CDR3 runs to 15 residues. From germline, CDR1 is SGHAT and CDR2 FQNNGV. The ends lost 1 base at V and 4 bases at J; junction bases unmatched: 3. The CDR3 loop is CASSLGPSGTGELFF. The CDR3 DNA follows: TGTGCCAGCAGCTTAGGGCCTAGCGGCACCGGGGAGCTGTTTTTT. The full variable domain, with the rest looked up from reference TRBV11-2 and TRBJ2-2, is EAGVAQSPRYKIIEKRQSVAFWCNPISGHATLYWYQQILGQGPKLLIQFQNNGVVDDSQLPKDRFSAERLKGVDSTLKIQPAKLEDSAVYLCASSLGPSGTGELFFGEGSRLTVL.

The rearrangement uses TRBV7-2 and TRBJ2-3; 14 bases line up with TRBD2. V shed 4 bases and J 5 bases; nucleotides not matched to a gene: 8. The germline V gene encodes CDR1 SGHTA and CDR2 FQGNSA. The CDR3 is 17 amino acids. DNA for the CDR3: TGTGCCAGCAGCTGGCGACTAGCGGGAGGGCTCGGAGATACGCAGTATTTT. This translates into CASSWRLAGGLGDTQYF.

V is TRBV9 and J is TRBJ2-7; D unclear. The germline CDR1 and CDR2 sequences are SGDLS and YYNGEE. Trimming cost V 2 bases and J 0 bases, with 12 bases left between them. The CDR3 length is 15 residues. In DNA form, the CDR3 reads TGTGCCAGCAGCGTCAGTCTCGACTCCTCCTACGAGCAGTACTTC. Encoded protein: CASSVSLDSSYEQYF. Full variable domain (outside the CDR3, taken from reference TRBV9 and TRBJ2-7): DSGVTQTPKHLITATGQRVTLRCSPRSGDLSVYWYQQSLDQGLQFLIQYYNGEERAKGNILERFSAQQFPDLHSELNLSSLELGDSALYFCASSVSLDSSYEQYFGPGTRLTVT.

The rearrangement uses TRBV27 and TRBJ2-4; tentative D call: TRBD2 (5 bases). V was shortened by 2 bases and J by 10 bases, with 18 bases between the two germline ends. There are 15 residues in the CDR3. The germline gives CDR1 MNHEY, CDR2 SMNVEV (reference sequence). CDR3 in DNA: TGTGCCAGCAGTTTAATCCCCCCCGGGGAAGGGATTCAGTACTTC. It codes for CASSLIPPGEGIQYF.

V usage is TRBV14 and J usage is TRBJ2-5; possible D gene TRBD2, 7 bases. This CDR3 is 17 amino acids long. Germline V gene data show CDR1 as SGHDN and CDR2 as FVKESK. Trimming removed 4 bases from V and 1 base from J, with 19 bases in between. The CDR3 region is CASSPLVGGRSQETQYF. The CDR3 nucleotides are TGTGCCAGCAGCCCACTCGTGGGGGGGCGCAGCCAAGAGACCCAGTACTTC.

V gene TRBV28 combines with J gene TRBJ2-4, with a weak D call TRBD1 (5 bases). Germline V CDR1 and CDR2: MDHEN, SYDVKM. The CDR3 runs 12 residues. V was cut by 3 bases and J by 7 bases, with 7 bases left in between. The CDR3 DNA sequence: TGTGCCAGCAGTTTTCAGGGTAACATTCAGTACTTC. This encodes CASSFQGNIQYF.

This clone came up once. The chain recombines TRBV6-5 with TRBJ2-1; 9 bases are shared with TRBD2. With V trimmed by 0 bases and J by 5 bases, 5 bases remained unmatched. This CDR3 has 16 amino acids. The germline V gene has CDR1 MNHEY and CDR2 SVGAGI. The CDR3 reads CASSYSATSGNNEQFF. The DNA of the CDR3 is TGTGCCAGCAGTTACTCGGCGACTAGCGGAAACAATGAGCAGTTCTTC.

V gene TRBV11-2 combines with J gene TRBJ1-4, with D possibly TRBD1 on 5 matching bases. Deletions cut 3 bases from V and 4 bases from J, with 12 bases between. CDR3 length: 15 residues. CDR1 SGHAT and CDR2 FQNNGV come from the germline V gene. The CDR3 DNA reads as TGTGCCAGCAGCTTGACAGCCGGCTTTAATGAAAAACTGTTTTTT. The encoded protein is CASSLTAGFNEKLFF.

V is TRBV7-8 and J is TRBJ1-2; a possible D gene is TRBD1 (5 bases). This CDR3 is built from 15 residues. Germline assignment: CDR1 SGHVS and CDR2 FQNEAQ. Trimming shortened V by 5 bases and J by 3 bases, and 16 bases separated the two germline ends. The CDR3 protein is CASSPSTGVDYGYTF. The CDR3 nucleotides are TGTGCCAGCAGCCCAAGCACGGGGGTGGACTATGGCTACACCTTC.

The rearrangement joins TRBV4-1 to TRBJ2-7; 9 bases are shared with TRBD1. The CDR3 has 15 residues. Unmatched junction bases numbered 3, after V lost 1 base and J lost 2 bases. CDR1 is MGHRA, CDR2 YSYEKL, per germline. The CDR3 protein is CASSQARDRAYEQYF. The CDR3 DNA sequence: TGCGCCAGCAGCCAAGCCCGGGACAGGGCCTACGAGCAGTACTTC.

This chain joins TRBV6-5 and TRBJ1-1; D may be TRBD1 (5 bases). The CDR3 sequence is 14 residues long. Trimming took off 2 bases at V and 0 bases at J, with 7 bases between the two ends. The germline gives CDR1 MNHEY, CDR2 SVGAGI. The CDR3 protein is CASSYQGMNTEAFF. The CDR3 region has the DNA TGTGCCAGCAGTTACCAGGGAATGAACACTGAAGCTTTCTTT.

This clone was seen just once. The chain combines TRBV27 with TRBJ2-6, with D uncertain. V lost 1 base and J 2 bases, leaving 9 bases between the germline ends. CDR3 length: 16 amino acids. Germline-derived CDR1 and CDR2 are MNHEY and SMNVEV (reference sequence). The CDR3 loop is CASSLLRSAGANVLTF. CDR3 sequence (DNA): TGTGCCAGCAGTTTATTGAGGTCAGCTGGGGCCAACGTCCTGACTTTC.

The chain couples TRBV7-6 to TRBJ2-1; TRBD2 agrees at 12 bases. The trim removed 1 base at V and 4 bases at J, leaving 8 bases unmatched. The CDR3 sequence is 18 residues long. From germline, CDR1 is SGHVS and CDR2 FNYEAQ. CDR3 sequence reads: CASSLDLPGLAGYNEQFF. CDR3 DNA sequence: TGTGCCAGCAGCTTAGACCTCCCTGGACTAGCGGGATACAATGAGCAGTTCTTC.

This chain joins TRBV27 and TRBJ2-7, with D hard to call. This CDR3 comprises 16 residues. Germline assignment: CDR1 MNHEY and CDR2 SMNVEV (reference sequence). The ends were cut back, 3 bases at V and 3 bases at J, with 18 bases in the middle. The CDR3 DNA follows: TGTGCCAGCAGTTTTATTGGAAGTGGCAGGATCTACGAGCAGTACTTC. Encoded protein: CASSFIGSGRIYEQYF.

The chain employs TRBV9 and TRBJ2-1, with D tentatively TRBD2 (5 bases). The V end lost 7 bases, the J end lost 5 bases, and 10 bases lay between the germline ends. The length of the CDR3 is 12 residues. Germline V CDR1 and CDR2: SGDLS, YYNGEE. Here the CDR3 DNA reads TGTGCCAGCGGGAGTGGTCACAATGAGCAGTTCTTC. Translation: CASGSGHNEQFF.

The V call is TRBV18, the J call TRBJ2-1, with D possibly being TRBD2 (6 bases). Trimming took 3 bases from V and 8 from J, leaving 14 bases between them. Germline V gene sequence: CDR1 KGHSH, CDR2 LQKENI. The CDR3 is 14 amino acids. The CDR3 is CASSPQRRGHEQFF. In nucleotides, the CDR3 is TGTGCCAGCTCACCCCAGCGGAGGGGCCATGAGCAGTTCTTC.

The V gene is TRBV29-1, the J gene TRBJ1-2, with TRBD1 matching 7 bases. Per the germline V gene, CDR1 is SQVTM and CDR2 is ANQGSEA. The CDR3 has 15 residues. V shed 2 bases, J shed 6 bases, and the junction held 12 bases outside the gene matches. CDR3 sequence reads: CSVEPIGQATNGYTF. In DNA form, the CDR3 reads TGCAGCGTTGAACCTATCGGACAGGCGACAAATGGCTACACCTTC.

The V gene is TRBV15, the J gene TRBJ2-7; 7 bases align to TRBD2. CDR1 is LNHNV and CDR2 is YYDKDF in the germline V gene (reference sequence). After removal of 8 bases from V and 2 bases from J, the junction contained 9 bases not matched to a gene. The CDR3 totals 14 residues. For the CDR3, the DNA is TGTGCCACCGGACCGCAGCGGGAAACCTACGAGCAGTACTTC. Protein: CATGPQRETYEQYF. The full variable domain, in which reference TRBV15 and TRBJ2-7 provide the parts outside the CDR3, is DAMVIQNPRYQVTQFGKPVTLSCSQTLNHNVMYWYQQKSSQAPKLLFHYYDKDFNNEADTPDNFQSRRPNTSFCFLDIRSPGLGDTAMYLCATGPQRETYEQYFGPGTRLTVT.

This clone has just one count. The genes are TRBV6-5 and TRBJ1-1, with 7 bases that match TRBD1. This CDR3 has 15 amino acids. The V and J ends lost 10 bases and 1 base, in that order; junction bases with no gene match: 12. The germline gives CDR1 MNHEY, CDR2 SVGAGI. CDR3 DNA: TGTGCCACGATGGGCAGGGGGAGTGGGAACACTGAAGCTTTCTTT. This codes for CATMGRGSGNTEAFF.

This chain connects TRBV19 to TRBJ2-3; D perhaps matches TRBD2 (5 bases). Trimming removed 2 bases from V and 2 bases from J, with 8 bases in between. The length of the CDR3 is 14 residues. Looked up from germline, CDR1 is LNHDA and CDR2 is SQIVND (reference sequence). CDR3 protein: CASSIKRATDTQYF. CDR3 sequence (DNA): TGTGCCAGTAGTATAAAGAGGGCCACAGATACGCAGTATTTT.

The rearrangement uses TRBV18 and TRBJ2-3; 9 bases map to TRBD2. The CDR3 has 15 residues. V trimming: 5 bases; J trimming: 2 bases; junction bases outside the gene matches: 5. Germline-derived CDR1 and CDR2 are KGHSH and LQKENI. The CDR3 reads CASSATSGNTDTQYF. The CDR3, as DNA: TGTGCCAGCTCAGCGACTAGCGGAAACACAGATACGCAGTATTTT.

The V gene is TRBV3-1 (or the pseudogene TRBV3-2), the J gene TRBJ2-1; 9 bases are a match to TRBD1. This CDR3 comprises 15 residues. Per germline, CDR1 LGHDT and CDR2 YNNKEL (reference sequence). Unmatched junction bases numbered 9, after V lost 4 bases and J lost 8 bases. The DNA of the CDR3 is TGTGCCAGCAGCCGCTCGGGACAGGGTAAATATGAGCAGTTCTTC. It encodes CASSRSGQGKYEQFF.

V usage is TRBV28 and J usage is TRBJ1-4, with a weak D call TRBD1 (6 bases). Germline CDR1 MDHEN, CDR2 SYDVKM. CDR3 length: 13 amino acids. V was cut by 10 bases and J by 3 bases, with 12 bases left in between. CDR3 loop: CATLGAANEKLFF. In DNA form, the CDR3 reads TGTGCCACCCTGGGGGCGGCTAATGAAAAACTGTTTTTT.

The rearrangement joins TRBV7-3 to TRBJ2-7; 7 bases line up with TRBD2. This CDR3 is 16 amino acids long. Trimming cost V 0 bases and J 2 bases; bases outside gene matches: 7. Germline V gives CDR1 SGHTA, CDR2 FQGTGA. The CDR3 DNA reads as TGTGCCAGCAGCTTAACGGCGGCTAGCGGAACCTACGAGCAGTACTTC. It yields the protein CASSLTAASGTYEQYF.

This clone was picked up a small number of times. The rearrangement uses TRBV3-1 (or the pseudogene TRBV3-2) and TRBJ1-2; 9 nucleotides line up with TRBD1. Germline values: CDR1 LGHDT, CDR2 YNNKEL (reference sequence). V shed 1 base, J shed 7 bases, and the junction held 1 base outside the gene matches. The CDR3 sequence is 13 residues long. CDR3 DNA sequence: TGTGCCAGCAGCCAAGGGGACAGGGCTGGCTACACCTTC. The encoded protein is CASSQGDRAGYTF.

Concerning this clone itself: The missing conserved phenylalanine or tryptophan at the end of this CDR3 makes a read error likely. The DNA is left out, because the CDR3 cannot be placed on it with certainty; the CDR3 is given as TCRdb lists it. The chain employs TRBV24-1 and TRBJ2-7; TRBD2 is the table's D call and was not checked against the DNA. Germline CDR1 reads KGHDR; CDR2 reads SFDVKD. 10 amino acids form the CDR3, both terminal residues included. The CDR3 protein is CATRRGGLGC.